This passage covers 28 T cell receptor beta chains from one sample sequenced in a study of monozygotic twins with inflammatory bowel disease. TCRdb derives one entry per CDR3 protein from the 5' RACE reads, leaving out DNA. This sample's clone table lists 140,000 to 150,000 distinct CDR3 sequences. Sequenced material: blood. These receptors originate from a human donor with ulcerative colitis or Crohn's disease, or a healthy co-twin of an affected twin (not recorded which).

The rearrangement joins TRBV6-5 to TRBJ2-7; TCRdb picks TRBD1, but there is no DNA to check that call. Per the germline V gene, CDR1 is MNHEY and CDR2 is SVGAGI. The CDR3 is 15 residues long. The CDR3 sequence is CASSTSGTGSYEQYF.

The chain employs TRBV7-2 and TRBJ2-2; TCRdb proposes TRBD1, but this gene call is untestable without DNA. The CDR3 loop spans 15 amino acids. Germline V lookup: CDR1 SGHTA, CDR2 FQGNSA. CDR3 in amino acids: CASQIGTGITGELSF.

The CDR3 is CASSVDEALDTDTQYF. The chain is built from TRBV9 and TRBJ2-3. The CDR3 loop spans 16 amino acids. Per germline, CDR1 SGDLS and CDR2 YYNGEE.

The genes are TRBV5-1 and TRBJ2-3; TCRdb proposes TRBD2, but this gene call is untestable without DNA. Per the germline V gene, CDR1 is SGHRS and CDR2 is YFSETQ. This CDR3 region has 15 residues. The CDR3 loop reads CASSLGTSVTDTQYF. The variable domain in full, with the rest retrieved from reference TRBV5-1 and TRBJ2-3, is KAGVTQTPRYLIKTRGQQVTLSCSPISGHRSVSWYQQTPGQGLQFLFEYFSETQRNKGNFPGRFSGRQFSNSRSEMNVSTLELGDSALYLCASSLGTSVTDTQYFGPGTRLTVL.

This chain links TRBV7-9 with TRBJ1-2; there is no DNA to check the TCRdb D call of TRBD1. CDR1 is SEHNR and CDR2 is FQNEAQ in the germline V gene (reference sequence). This CDR3 region has 13 residues. The CDR3 sequence is CASRTGEGHGYTF.

The rearrangement uses TRBV3-1 and TRBJ1-2; without DNA, the TCRdb call of TRBD1 cannot be checked. Germline assignment: CDR1 LGHDT and CDR2 YNNKEL (reference sequence). CDR3 length: 15 residues. The CDR3 sequence is CASSQNGDRANGYTF.

The chain uses TRBV2 and TRBJ1-1; lacking DNA, the TRBD1 call made by TCRdb goes unchecked. The length of the CDR3 is 15 residues. CDR1 and CDR2 from the germline V gene are SNHLY and FYNNEI. CDR3: CASRDWDRLNTEAFF.

This chain joins TRBV6-5 and TRBJ1-1. The CDR3 length is 11 residues. Germline V gene data show CDR1 as MNHEY and CDR2 as SVGAGI. The CDR3 spells CAIKTNTEAFF.

The chain has TRBV7-9 and TRBJ2-2; TCRdb outputs TRBD1, but without DNA this stays unchecked. The CDR3 spans 17 residues. CDR1 SEHNR and CDR2 FQNEAQ come from the germline V gene (reference sequence). CDR3 protein: CASRLRGTGANTGELFF.

The chain uses TRBV5-1 and TRBJ1-1; checking the TCRdb D call of TRBD1 is not possible without DNA. The CDR3 covers 15 residues. Germline lookup yields CDR1 SGHRS and CDR2 YFSETQ. The CDR3 loop reads CASSLRGALGTEAFF.

The V gene is TRBV20-1, the J gene TRBJ2-1; TCRdb calls TRBD2, which cannot be checked without DNA. CDR3 length equals 15 residues. Germline V gene sequence: CDR1 DFQATT, CDR2 SNEGSKA (reference sequence). Here the CDR3 reads CSASSGSSSYNEQFF.

V gene TRBV10-3 combines with J gene TRBJ1-2. There are 16 residues in the CDR3. Germline-derived CDR1 and CDR2 are ENHRY and SYGVKD. The CDR3 is CAISEGEVGAIYGYTF.

This chain joins TRBV14 and TRBJ1-1. Germline values: CDR1 SGHDN, CDR2 FVKESK. The CDR3 has 16 residues. CDR3: CASSQDRLGFGTEAFF.

The V and J genes are TRBV20-1 and TRBJ2-1; TCRdb's D call, TRBD2, is unchecked because there is no DNA. The CDR3 contains 17 residues. The germline V gene encodes CDR1 DFQATT and CDR2 SNEGSKA (reference sequence). The CDR3 sequence is CSARDPSSGRLYNEQFF.

CDR3 amino acids: CASSPQTTTYEQYF. The V and J genes are TRBV18 and TRBJ2-7; no DNA is available, so the TRBD2 call from TCRdb remains unchecked. CDR1 and CDR2 from the germline V gene are KGHSH and LQKENI. The CDR3 has 14 residues.

The chain recombines TRBV6-2 or TRBV6-3 with TRBJ2-7; the TCRdb D gene call, TRBD1, has no DNA to confirm it. The CDR3 length is 14 residues. Germline CDR1 and CDR2: MNHEY and SVGEGT. Here the CDR3 reads CASSRVQGRYEQYF.

The CDR3 reads CASSLAVRSYEQYF. The V gene is TRBV12-3 or TRBV12-4, the J gene TRBJ2-7; as DNA is missing, the TRBD2 call by TCRdb cannot be tested. The CDR3 sequence is 14 residues long.

The chain combines TRBV6-1 with TRBJ1-1. CDR1 is MNHNS and CDR2 is SASEGT in the germline V gene. CDR3 length: 12 amino acids. This chain's CDR3 is CASTTINTEAFF.

CDR3: CATRASASTDTQYF. J is TRBJ2-3 and V is TRBV15; TCRdb designates TRBD2, a call that cannot be tested without DNA. The CDR3 is made up of 14 amino acids. The germline V gene has CDR1 LNHNV and CDR2 YYDKDF (reference sequence).

The V and J genes are TRBV5-6 and TRBJ2-7. The V gene's germline CDR1 is SGHDT and CDR2 YYEEEE. The CDR3 covers 14 residues. The CDR3 here is CASSLPAGGYEQYF.

The V and J genes are TRBV5-6 and TRBJ2-2; TCRdb's assignment of TRBD1 cannot be checked, as there is no DNA. The germline V gene encodes CDR1 SGHDT and CDR2 YYEEEE. The CDR3 is 16 amino acids. CDR3 loop: CASSLLGTANTGELFF.

This sequence joins TRBV14 and TRBJ2-1; TCRdb designates TRBD1, a call that cannot be tested without DNA. Germline-derived CDR1 and CDR2 are SGHDN and FVKESK. This CDR3 comprises 13 residues. CDR3 protein: CASSPGGPGEQFF. The whole variable domain, remainder taken from reference TRBV14 and TRBJ2-1, is EAGVTQFPSHSVIEKGQTVTLRCDPISGHDNLYWYRRVMGKEIKFLLHFVKESKQDESGMPNNRFLAERTGGTYSTLKVQPAELEDSGVYFCASSPGGPGEQFFGPGTRLTVL.

This chain links TRBV20-1 with TRBJ2-7. The germline gives CDR1 DFQATT, CDR2 SNEGSKA (reference sequence). CDR3 length: 15 residues. CDR3 sequence reads: CSARDLAGGTYEQYF.

The chain recombines TRBV20-1 with TRBJ1-3; TCRdb's D call, TRBD1, is unchecked because there is no DNA. Germline V gene data show CDR1 as DFQATT and CDR2 as SNEGSKA (reference sequence). The CDR3 length is 16 residues. CDR3 region: CSARDIPGASGNTIYF.

The chain couples TRBV5-1 to TRBJ2-1; the D gene TCRdb calls, TRBD2, cannot be checked with no DNA. This CDR3 spans 15 amino acids. Germline V gene data show CDR1 as SGHRS and CDR2 as YFSETQ. The CDR3 loop reads CASSFSSGINNEQFF.

The chain uses TRBV29-1 and TRBJ1-1; TCRdb outputs TRBD1, but without DNA this stays unchecked. The CDR3 runs to 13 residues. Germline V CDR1 and CDR2: SQVTM, ANQGSEA. CDR3: CSAIARGGTEAFF.

V is TRBV20-1 and J is TRBJ1-1. The CDR3 sequence is 15 residues long. CDR1 is DFQATT and CDR2 is SNEGSKA in the germline V gene (reference sequence). This CDR3 reads CSARGGSIVNTEAFF.

This chain uses TRBV28 with TRBJ1-1. The CDR3 consists of 18 residues. The V gene's germline CDR1 is MDHEN and CDR2 SYDVKM. The CDR3 protein is CASSFWSGKILMNTEAFF.